A single sample gave rise to the 24 T cell receptor beta chains below, sequenced in a study of shared clonotypes between healthy human individuals. The data were produced by immunoSEQ multiplex PCR, yet TCRdb's version contains in-frame clones alone and is incomplete. Here the sample spans a few million clones, roughly nine tenths being singletons. The sequenced sample consisted of naive CD4+ T cells sorted from blood. Subset indicated: CD45RA+ positively selected. The receptors shown here come from a man aged 18 to 35 in good health.

This chain links TRBV10-3 with TRBJ2-6; D might be TRBD2 (5 bases). CDR1 ENHRY and CDR2 SYGVKD come from the germline V gene. This CDR3 comprises 15 residues. Deletions cut 4 bases from V and 0 bases from J, with 7 bases between. The CDR3 DNA is TGTGCCATCAGTGCGGGGAGCTCTGGGGCCAACGTCCTGACTTTC. Protein: CAISAGSSGANVLTF.

V and J are TRBV6-6 and TRBJ1-6; 8 bases are shared with TRBD1. After removal of 4 bases from V and 7 bases from J, the junction contained 6 bases not matched to a gene. CDR1 and CDR2 (germline): MNHNY, SVGAGI (reference sequence). The CDR3 sequence is 15 residues long. The CDR3 here is CASSSPTGANSPLHF. DNA of the CDR3: TGTGCCAGCAGTTCCCCGACAGGGGCAAATTCACCCCTCCACTTT.

The chain employs TRBV14 and TRBJ2-3, with no clear D. Trimming stripped 3 bases from V and 11 bases from J, with 12 bases between. This CDR3 is built from 12 residues. The germline V gene encodes CDR1 SGHDN and CDR2 FVKESK. CDR3 nucleotide sequence: TGTGCCAGCAGCCAGGGCCCCCCGAGGCAGTATTTT. Residues: CASSQGPPRQYF.

Regarding this clone: Distinct nucleotide sequences in the sample also encode this CDR3. The rearrangement uses TRBV5-6 and TRBJ2-3; D is unclear. Germline lookup yields CDR1 SGHDT and CDR2 YYEEEE. The CDR3 is 11 residues long. The ends were cut back, 2 bases at V and 6 bases at J, with 4 bases in the middle. This CDR3 is CASSLVDTQYF. DNA of the CDR3: TGTGCCAGCAGCTTAGTTGATACGCAGTATTTT.

This chain joins TRBV7-2 and TRBJ2-2; 11 positions match TRBD2. The CDR3 loop spans 19 amino acids. CDR1 and CDR2 from the germline V gene are SGHTA and FQGNSA. The J segment lost 4 bases and the V segment lost 5 bases, leaving 15 bases of the junction unmatched. This CDR3 is CASSQKGLAAPGGTGELFF. The CDR3 nucleotides are TGTGCCAGCAGCCAGAAGGGACTAGCGGCGCCGGGGGGCACCGGGGAGCTGTTTTTT.

The chain uses TRBV27 and TRBJ1-2, with D perhaps matching TRBD1 (5 bases). The germline V gene encodes CDR1 MNHEY and CDR2 SMNVEV (reference sequence). The CDR3 has 13 residues. Trimming pared 6 bases from V and 6 bases from J, leaving 14 bases between. CDR3 sequence reads: CASRMLSGDGYTF. For the CDR3, the DNA is TGTGCCAGCAGAATGCTGTCGGGGGATGGCTACACCTTC.

The chain uses TRBV5-4 and TRBJ2-4; perhaps D is TRBD1 or TRBD2 (6 bases each). CDR1 is SGHNT, CDR2 YYREEE, per germline (reference sequence). V was trimmed by 0 bases and J by 9 bases, leaving 22 bases between them. The CDR3 covers 17 residues. The CDR3, as DNA: TGTGCCAGCAGCTTGGACCAGCTAGGGGGGCCACTCGGCATTCAGTACTTC. This translates into CASSLDQLGGPLGIQYF.

This clone has just one count. The rearrangement uses TRBV7-9 and TRBJ2-3; 8 bases are shared with TRBD1. The CDR3 sequence is 16 residues long. Germline V gene lookup returns CDR1 SEHNR and CDR2 FQNEAQ (reference sequence). V shed 6 bases, J shed 1 base, and the junction held 9 bases outside the gene matches. The DNA for the CDR3 is TGTGCCAGCAGAGTAATGACAGGGGCGCGCACAGATACGCAGTATTTT. Protein: CASRVMTGARTDTQYF. The whole variable domain, remainder taken from reference TRBV7-9 and TRBJ2-3, is DTGVSQNPRHKITKRGQNVTFRCDPISEHNRLYWYRQTLGQGPEFLTYFQNEAQLEKSRLLSDRFSAERPKGSFSTLEIQRTEQGDSAMYLCASRVMTGARTDTQYFGPGTRLTVL.

The gene calls are TRBV23-1 and TRBJ1-5; 8 positions match TRBD1. TRBV23-1 belongs to the ORF category, with a function that is uncertain. The CDR3 is 15 residues long. V trimming: 10 bases; J trimming: 3 bases; junction bases outside the gene matches: 11. This chain's CDR3 is CATRGQGEPNQPQHF. The CDR3 coding sequence is TGCGCCACCAGAGGACAGGGCGAGCCCAATCAGCCCCAGCATTTT.

The chain links TRBV5-4 to TRBJ2-5; TRBD2 agrees at 8 bases. The length of the CDR3 is 18 residues. After removal of 2 bases from V and 7 bases from J, the junction contained 19 bases not matched to a gene. Per the germline V gene, CDR1 is SGHNT and CDR2 is YYREEE (reference sequence). The CDR3 loop is CASSFPLAGGLGGGTQYF. CDR3 DNA: TGTGCCAGCAGCTTTCCGTTGGCGGGGGGACTCGGAGGTGGGACCCAGTACTTC.

A single count supports this clone. The V and J genes are TRBV4-2 and TRBJ1-2, with 7 bases lining up with TRBD1. V dropped 1 base and J dropped 8; count of bases not matched to a gene: 7. The germline gives CDR1 LGHNA, CDR2 YNFKEQ. This CDR3 is 14 amino acids long. CDR3: CASSQAGQGGGYTF. CDR3 nucleotide sequence: TGTGCCAGCAGCCAAGCCGGGCAGGGGGGAGGCTACACCTTC.

About this clone itself: The same CDR3 also results from other DNA sequences found in this sample. This chain joins TRBV2 and TRBJ1-1; D is unresolved. V lost 1 base and J 1 base, leaving 1 base between the germline ends. The CDR3 is 12 residues long. Germline V CDR1 and CDR2: SNHLY, FYNNEI. The CDR3 DNA reads as TGTGCCAGCAGTGAAGGGAACACTGAAGCTTTCTTT. Amino acid sequence: CASSEGNTEAFF. Full variable domain (rest looked up from reference TRBV2 and TRBJ1-1): EPEVTQTPSHQVTQMGQEVILRCVPISNHLYFYWYRQILGQKVEFLVSFYNNEISEKSEIFDDQFSVERPDGSNFTLKIRSTKLEDSAMYFCASSEGNTEAFFGQGTRLTVV.

The chain joins TRBV28 to TRBJ2-3; the match to TRBD2 covers 14 bases. The CDR3 contains 19 residues. Germline CDR1 is MDHEN and CDR2 is SYDVKM. V lost 2 bases, J lost 0 bases, and 7 bases stayed unmatched. This chain's CDR3 is CASSLRGLAGGYSTDTQYF. The CDR3 DNA follows: TGTGCCAGCAGTTTACGCGGACTAGCGGGGGGATATAGCACAGATACGCAGTATTTT.

Here the CDR3 DNA reads TGTGCCAGTAGTATCTATCATAACACCGGGGAGCTGTTTTTT. As protein: CASSIYHNTGELFF. This chain connects TRBV19 to TRBJ2-2; D remains ambiguous. This CDR3 contains 14 residues. Germline CDR1 is LNHDA and CDR2 is SQIVND (reference sequence). The V end lost 3 bases, the J end lost 2 bases, and 7 bases lay between the germline ends.

The V gene is TRBV4-2, the J gene TRBJ2-2; D not certain. Trimming took 4 bases from V and 7 from J, leaving 10 bases between them. This CDR3 has 13 amino acids. Germline V CDR1 and CDR2: LGHNA, YNFKEQ. The CDR3 coding sequence is TGTGCCAGCAGCCTTCTGACGGGCGGGGAGCTGTTTTTT. Translation: CASSLLTGGELFF.

The chain links TRBV5-1 to TRBJ2-2, with D uncertain. Trimming pared 0 bases from V and 5 bases from J, leaving 11 bases between. This CDR3 region has 15 residues. Germline assignment: CDR1 SGHRS and CDR2 YFSETQ. CDR3: CASSLGSSETGELFF. The CDR3 region has the DNA TGCGCCAGCAGCTTGGGGTCATCCGAGACCGGGGAGCTGTTTTTT.

Worth noting for this clone: This sample also contains other DNA sequences that code for the same CDR3. The chain is built from TRBV7-2 and TRBJ2-7; the D is unclear. The CDR3 has 14 amino acids. Germline lookup yields CDR1 SGHTA and CDR2 FQGNSA. V shed 0 bases and J shed 3 bases, with 9 bases lying between them. CDR3 loop: CASSLAGVGYEQYF. The DNA of the CDR3 is TGTGCCAGCAGCTTAGCCGGCGTCGGCTACGAGCAGTACTTC.

This clone has just one count. V is TRBV6-1 and J is TRBJ2-1; 8 positions match TRBD1. This CDR3 has 15 residues. V gave up 0 bases and J gave up 12 bases; unmatched junction bases: 10. Germline CDR1 MNHNS, CDR2 SASEGT. The CDR3 region has the DNA TGTGCCAGCAGTGAAGCAACAGGGGGGCGTATTGGGCAGTTCTTC. This encodes CASSEATGGRIGQFF.

The J gene is TRBJ1-4, the V gene TRBV25-1; no reliable D call. With 3 bases removed from V and 0 bases from J, the gap between germline ends came to 8 bases. CDR3 length: 15 residues. Germline loops: CDR1 MGHDK, CDR2 SYGVNS. In DNA, the CDR3 is TGTGCCAGCAGTGATGGCGTTGCAACTAATGAAAAACTGTTTTTT. Encoded protein: CASSDGVATNEKLFF.

J is TRBJ1-6 and V is TRBV7-9, with no clear D. Germline-derived CDR1 and CDR2 are SEHNR and FQNEAQ (reference sequence). Trimming took 4 bases from V and 5 from J, leaving 12 bases between them. The CDR3 is 15 amino acids. The CDR3 DNA reads as TGTGCCAGCAGCTCGCCGGACGGGAATAATTCACCCCTCCACTTT. Translating it yields CASSSPDGNNSPLHF.

The rearrangement links TRBV27 to TRBJ2-2; 9 positions match TRBD2. Germline-derived CDR1 and CDR2 are MNHEY and SMNVEV (reference sequence). V trimming: 1 base; J trimming: 6 bases; junction bases outside the gene matches: 15. CDR3 size: 19 residues. The CDR3: CASSLFSPAGGPGAGELFF. The CDR3 DNA follows: TGTGCCAGCAGTTTATTTTCCCCTGCGGGAGGGCCTGGGGCCGGGGAGCTGTTTTTT.

CDR3 residues: CASSPQGALSGELFF. The DNA of the CDR3 is TGCGCCAGCAGCCCACAGGGGGCGCTATCCGGGGAGCTGTTTTTT. The V gene is TRBV4-1, the J gene TRBJ2-2, with 9 bases aligning to TRBD1. V lost 4 bases to trimming and J lost 6 bases; unmatched junction nucleotides: 6. Germline-derived CDR1 and CDR2 are MGHRA and YSYEKL. The CDR3 is 15 amino acids.

This chain joins TRBV7-5 and TRBJ1-5. TRBV7-5 is reported as a pseudogene. The CDR3 loop spans 15 amino acids. The CDR3 reads CARSLTRWGDQPQHF. CDR3 in DNA: TGTGCCAGAAGCTTGACAAGGTGGGGGGATCAGCCCCAGCATTTT.

The V and J genes are TRBV7-3 and TRBJ1-1; D not resolved. The germline V and J ends were trimmed by 5 bases and 1 base, with 8 bases remaining between them. CDR1 is SGHTA, CDR2 FQGTGA, per germline. This CDR3 comprises 13 residues. CDR3: CASSREGNTEAFF. The CDR3 DNA follows: TGTGCCAGCAGCCGAGAGGGGAACACTGAAGCTTTCTTT.